This T cell receptor (beta chain) is drawn from a study of CD8 T cells in ankylosing spondylitis. Broader study findings: Made up of 7 to 9 highly homologous variants, a TCR beta motif appeared characteristic of ankylosing spondylitis blood. From matched ankylosing spondylitis synovial fluid, disease-linked clones were reportedly recovered at significantly enriched levels.

The CDR3 runs to 14 residues. Germline values: CDR1 SGHAT, CDR2 FQDESV (reference sequence). With 0 bases clipped from V and 4 bases from J, the junction kept 1 base outside the gene matches. This clonotype was counted a few times. Its cognate antigen is unknown. MiXCR, applied by TCRdb to the 5' RACE reads, yields one record per CDR3 protein. The sample lists some 140,000 distinct CDR3 sequences; roughly 8.3% were seen once. Material: synovial fluid, either unsorted or a sorted T cell fraction (not recorded which). This chain connects TRBV11-1 to TRBJ2-3, with 7 bases matching TRBD2. This sequence was found in a male donor with ankylosing spondylitis. Here the CDR3 DNA reads TGTGCCAGCAGCTTAGCCCGGGAGGCAGATACGCAGTATTTT. It codes for CASSLAREADTQYF.